The clone carrying this T cell receptor beta chain was observed a handful of times. Its antigen remains unknown. V shed 3 bases and J 10 bases; nucleotides not matched to a gene: 5. The CDR3 consists of 14 residues. The germline V gene encodes CDR1 SGHRS and CDR2 YFSETQ. The data originate from a study of CD8 T cells in ankylosing spondylitis. TCRdb analysed the 5' RACE reads with MiXCR anew, one entry per CDR3 protein. The table has approximately 400,000 distinct CDR3 sequences, 25% to 30% seen once. Study conclusions and caveats: Fewer than ten highly homologous variants made up a TCR beta motif that seemed to typify ankylosing spondylitis blood.

Sequences were obtained from blood, either unsorted or a sorted T cell fraction (not recorded which). The chain employs TRBV5-1 and TRBJ2-1, with TRBD2 matching over 12 bases. The source of this sequence is a male donor with ankylosing spondylitis. In nucleotides, the CDR3 is TGCGCCAGCAGCTCCCCCGGGACTAGCGGGGAGCAGTTCTTC. Its translation is CASSSPGTSGEQFF.